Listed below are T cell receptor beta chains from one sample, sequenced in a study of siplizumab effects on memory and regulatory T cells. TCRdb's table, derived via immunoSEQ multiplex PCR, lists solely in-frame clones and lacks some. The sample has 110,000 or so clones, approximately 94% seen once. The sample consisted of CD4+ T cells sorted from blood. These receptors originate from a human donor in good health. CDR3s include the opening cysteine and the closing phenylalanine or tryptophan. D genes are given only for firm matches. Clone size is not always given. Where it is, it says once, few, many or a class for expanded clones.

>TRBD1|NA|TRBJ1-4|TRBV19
CASSIRDRVYNEKLFF
TGTGCCAGTAGTATCCGCGACAGGGTTTATAATGAAAAACTGTTTTTT
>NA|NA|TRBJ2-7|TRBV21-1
CASSKVGTSGSYEQYF
TGTGCCAGCAGCAAAGTAGGTACTAGCGGGAGTTACGAGCAGTACTTC
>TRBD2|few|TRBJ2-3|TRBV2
CASSLAGVSADTQYF
TGTGCCAGCAGTTTAGCGGGCGTAAGTGCAGATACGCAGTATTTT
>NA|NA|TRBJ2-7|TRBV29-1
CSVPSGRSYEQYF
TGCAGCGTTCCGAGCGGGCGATCCTACGAGCAGTACTTC
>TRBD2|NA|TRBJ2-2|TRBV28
CASSLFDLAGGPGELFF
TGTGCCAGCAGTTTATTCGACCTAGCGGGAGGGCCCGGGGAGCTGTTTTTT
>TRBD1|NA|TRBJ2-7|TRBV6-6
CASSYEDRGNYEQYF
TGTGCCAGCAGTTACGAAGACAGGGGAAACTACGAGCAGTACTTC
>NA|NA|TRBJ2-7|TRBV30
CAWSSGGRIVF
TGTGCCTGGAGCTCCGGGGGGCGTATTGTCTTC
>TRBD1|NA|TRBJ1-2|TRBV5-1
CASRLQDRANYGYTF
TGCGCCAGCAGGCTACAAGACAGGGCAAACTATGGCTACACCTTC
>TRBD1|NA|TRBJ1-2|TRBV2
CASTDRGGYTF
TGTGCCAGTACTGACAGGGGGGGCTACACCTTC
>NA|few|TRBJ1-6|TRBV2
CASSGRENSPLHF
TGTGCCAGCAGTGGCAGGGAGAATTCACCCCTCCACTTT
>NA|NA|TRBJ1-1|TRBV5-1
CASSTGQNEAFF
TGCGCCAGCAGCACCGGACAGAATGAAGCTTTCTTT
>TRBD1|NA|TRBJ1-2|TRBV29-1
CSVWGEQGDIYGYTF
TGCAGCGTTTGGGGGGAACAGGGGGATATCTATGGCTACACCTTC
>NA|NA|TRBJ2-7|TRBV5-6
CASSSQGNEQYF
TGTGCCAGCAGCTCCCAGGGGAACGAGCAGTACTTC
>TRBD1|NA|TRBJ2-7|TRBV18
CASSLGQGTYEQYF
TGTGCCAGCTCACTAGGACAGGGGACGTACGAGCAGTACTTC
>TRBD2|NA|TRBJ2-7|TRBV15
CATSRDNAGGYEQYF
TGTGCCACCAGCAGAGATAACGCGGGAGGGTACGAGCAGTACTTC
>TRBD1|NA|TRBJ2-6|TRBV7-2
CASIKGRRQGDSGANVLTF
TGTGCCAGCATCAAAGGTCGACGACAGGGGGACTCAGGGGCCAACGTCCTGACTTTC
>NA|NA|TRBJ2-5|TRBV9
CASSALEGPTQYF
TGTGCCAGCAGCGCCCTAGAGGGTCCGACCCAGTACTTC
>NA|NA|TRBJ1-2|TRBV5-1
CASSLQEGVNYGYTF
TGCGCCAGCAGCTTACAAGAGGGGGTTAACTATGGCTACACCTTC
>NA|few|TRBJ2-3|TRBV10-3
CAISAQGQNTDTQYF
TGTGCCATCAGTGCCCAAGGACAGAACACAGATACGCAGTATTTT
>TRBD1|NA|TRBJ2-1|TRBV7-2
CASSMGQAREQFF
TGTGCCAGCAGCATGGGACAGGCGAGGGAGCAGTTCTTC
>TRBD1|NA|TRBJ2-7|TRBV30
CAWGQVYEQYF
TGTGCCTGGGGACAGGTTTACGAGCAGTACTTC
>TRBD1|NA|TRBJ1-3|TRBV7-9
CASITTRGRGNTIYF
TGTGCCAGCATCACAACGAGGGGGCGTGGAAACACCATATATTTT
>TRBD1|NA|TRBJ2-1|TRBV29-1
CSVGGQGAGEQFF
TGCAGCGTTGGGGGACAGGGGGCAGGTGAGCAGTTCTTC
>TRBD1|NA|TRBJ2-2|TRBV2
CASRTGQANTGELFF
TGTGCCAGCAGAACGGGACAGGCGAACACCGGGGAGCTGTTTTTT
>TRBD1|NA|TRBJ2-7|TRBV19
CASSTETGGSYEQYF
TGTGCCAGTAGTACGGAGACAGGGGGCTCCTACGAGCAGTACTTC
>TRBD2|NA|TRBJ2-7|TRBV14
CASSQGLAGIYEQYF
TGTGCCAGCAGCCAGGGACTAGCGGGTATCTACGAGCAGTACTTC
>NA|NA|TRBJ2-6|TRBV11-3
CASSLEASGANVLTF
TGTGCCAGCAGCTTAGAGGCTAGCGGGGCCAACGTCCTGACTTTC
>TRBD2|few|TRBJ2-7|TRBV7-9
CASSHVAGGRRAAEQYF
TGTGCCAGCAGCCATGTAGCGGGGGGCCGTCGAGCCGCCGAGCAGTACTTC
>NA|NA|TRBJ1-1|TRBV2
CASIMEVLTEAFF
TGTGCCAGTATAATGGAGGTACTTACTGAAGCTTTCTTT
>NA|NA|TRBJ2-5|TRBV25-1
CASSSGTGRSAQYF
TGTGCCAGCAGTTCCGGGACGGGGAGATCGGCCCAGTACTTC
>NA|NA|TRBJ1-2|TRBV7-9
CASSLDTYGYTF
TGTGCCAGCAGCTTAGACACCTATGGCTACACCTTC
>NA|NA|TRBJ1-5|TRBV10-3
CAIRDNATPNQPQHF
TGTGCCATCAGGGACAATGCGACCCCCAATCAGCCCCAGCATTTT
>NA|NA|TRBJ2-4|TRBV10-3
CAISESLALAKNIQYF
TGTGCCATCAGTGAGTCCCTAGCCTTAGCCAAAAACATTCAGTACTTC
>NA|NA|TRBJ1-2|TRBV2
CASSLVGYTF
TGTGCCAGCAGTTTAGTCGGCTACACCTTC
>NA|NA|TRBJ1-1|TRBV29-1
CSVVPTGRGNTEAFF
TGCAGCGTAGTGCCAACAGGGCGAGGGAACACTGAAGCTTTCTTT
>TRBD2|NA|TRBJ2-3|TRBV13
CASSLQLLAGSADTQYF
TGTGCCAGCAGCTTACAGCTACTAGCGGGATCAGCAGATACGCAGTATTTT
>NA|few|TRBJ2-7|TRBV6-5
CASSPDDYEQYF
TGTGCCAGCAGTCCGGACGACTACGAGCAGTACTTC
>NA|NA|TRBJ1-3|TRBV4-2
CASSLFTGSGNTIYF
TGTGCCAGCAGCCTATTCACAGGGTCTGGAAACACCATATATTTT
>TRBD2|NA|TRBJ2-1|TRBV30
CAWSVGLAGGDEQFF
TGTGCCTGGAGTGTCGGACTAGCGGGAGGCGATGAGCAGTTCTTC
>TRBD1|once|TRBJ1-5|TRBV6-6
CATARGRNQPQHF
TGTGCCACCGCGAGGGGGCGAAATCAGCCCCAGCATTTT
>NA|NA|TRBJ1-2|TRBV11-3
CASSRSMDYGYTF
TGTGCCAGCTCCAGGAGTATGGACTATGGCTACACCTTC
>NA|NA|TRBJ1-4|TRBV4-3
CASSQGGGTTNEKLFF
TGCGCCAGCAGCCAAGGTGGGGGGACAACTAATGAAAAACTGTTTTTT
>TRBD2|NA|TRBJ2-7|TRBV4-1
CASSQAGERGARTPPYEQYF
TGCGCCAGCAGCCAAGCTGGTGAGCGGGGGGCACGCACCCCTCCATACGAGCAGTACTTC